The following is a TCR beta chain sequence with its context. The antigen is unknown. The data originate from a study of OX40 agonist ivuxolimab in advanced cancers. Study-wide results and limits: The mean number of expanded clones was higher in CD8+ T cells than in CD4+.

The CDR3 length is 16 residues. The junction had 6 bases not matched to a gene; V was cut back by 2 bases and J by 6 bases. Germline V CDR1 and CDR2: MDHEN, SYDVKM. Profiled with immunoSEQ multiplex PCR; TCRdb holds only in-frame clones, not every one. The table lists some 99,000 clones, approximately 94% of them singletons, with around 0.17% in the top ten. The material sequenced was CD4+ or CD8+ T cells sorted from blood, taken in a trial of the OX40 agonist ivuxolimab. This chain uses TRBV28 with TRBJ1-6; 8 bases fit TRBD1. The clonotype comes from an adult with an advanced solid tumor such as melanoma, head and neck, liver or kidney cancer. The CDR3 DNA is TGTGCCAGCAGTTTACCCACAGGGGGTAGTAATTCACCCCTCCACTTT. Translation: CASSLPTGGSNSPLHF.